Only a few counts were recorded for the clone carrying this TCR beta chain. These data are taken from a study of low-dose radiotherapy and immunotherapy resistance in tumors. With TRAV- and TRBV-specific primers, first-strand cDNA was made, covering the alpha and beta chains. It was with a constant-region primer and a V-primer adapter that TCRs were amplified over 20 PCR cycles. TCRdb reprocessed the reads via MiXCR and lists one record per CDR3 protein. Among more than 45,000 distinct CDR3 sequences listed, around 25% were seen once. Time point in this sample: before trial treatment. Germline lookup yields CDR1 ENHRY and CDR2 SYGVKD. Losses at the gene ends were 3 bases for V and 2 bases for J; bases not matched to a gene: 9. The CDR3 sequence is 19 residues long.

The TCR comes from a male donor with prostate cancer. Sequencing used PBMCs, obtained before treatment. This sequence joins TRBV10-3 and TRBJ2-6; the match to TRBD1 covers 11 bases. Here the CDR3 reads CAISDPLGQGAAGANVLTF. CDR3 sequence (DNA): TGTGCCATCAGTGACCCATTAGGACAGGGGGCGGCTGGGGCCAACGTCCTGACTTTC.